What follows are 31 T cell receptor beta chains derived from one specimen sequenced in a study. TCRdb re-derived calls from the RT-PCR reads in MiXCR, one entry per CDR3 protein. The data show 650,000 to 800,000 distinct CDR3 sequences, approximately 15% seen once. Sequenced: memory CD4+ T cells from blood. Every receptor here comes from a female donor in good health, serving as a healthy control.

This clonotype was counted only a few times. This sequence joins TRBV2 and TRBJ1-2; TRBD1 matches at 8 bases. Unmatched junction bases numbered 9, after V lost 11 bases and J lost 4 bases. Germline CDR1 SNHLY, CDR2 FYNNEI. The CDR3 runs to 13 residues. The CDR3 DNA reads TGTGCCTGCGACCGGGACAGGAGCTATGGCTACACCTTC. Its translation is CACDRDRSYGYTF.

This clonotype was seen a handful of times. The gene calls are TRBV5-4 and TRBJ1-1; possibly TRBD1 for D (5 bases). From germline, CDR1 is SGHNT and CDR2 YYREEE (reference sequence). Trimming cost V 3 bases and J 7 bases, with 13 bases left between them. This CDR3 is 13 amino acids long. CDR3 loop: CASSSRGTYEAFF. CDR3 in DNA: TGTGCCAGCAGCTCTAGGGGAACCTATGAAGCTTTCTTT.

As for this clonotype: A read error may be the cause here, since a much bigger clone is one base away. The CDR3 DNA reads TGTGCCAGCAGCCAAGGGCCCCCGAATGGCTACACCTTC. It is translated as CASSQGPPNGYTF. The chain employs TRBV4-2 and TRBJ1-2; D not resolved. V was shortened by 1 base and J by 6 bases, with 9 bases between the two germline ends. The V gene's germline CDR1 is LGHNA and CDR2 YNFKEQ. There are 13 residues in the CDR3.

This clonotype showed up many times. The CDR3 nucleotides read TGTGCCATCAGTGCCTGGAGGGGAGAGGGGGCGTACGAGCAGTACTTC. Its protein product is CAISAWRGEGAYEQYF. The chain combines TRBV10-3 with TRBJ2-7, with TRBD1 as a possible D gene (7 bases). Per germline, CDR1 ENHRY and CDR2 SYGVKD. The CDR3 sequence is 16 residues long. The V end was cut by 4 bases, the J end by 4 bases, with 20 bases between.

This clonotype was found a few times. The chain has TRBV5-1 and TRBJ1-2; TRBD1 might be the D (5 bases). V was trimmed by 0 bases and J by 10 bases, leaving 16 bases between them. The CDR3 is made up of 14 amino acids. Per the germline V gene, CDR1 is SGHRS and CDR2 is YFSETQ. CDR3 residues: CASSLADGDQSYTF. The CDR3 DNA sequence: TGCGCCAGCAGCTTGGCGGACGGGGACCAATCCTACACCTTC.

This clonotype was detected ten times or more. The chain combines TRBV24-1 with TRBJ2-2, with D unclear. Germline V lookup: CDR1 KGHDR, CDR2 SFDVKD. Trimming stripped 5 bases from V and 0 bases from J, with 3 bases between. The CDR3 length is 13 residues. The CDR3 protein is CATSVPNTGELFF. CDR3 nucleotides: TGTGCCACCAGTGTACCGAACACCGGGGAGCTGTTTTTT.

Regarding this clonotype: Being one base from a much bigger clone, this may be a read error. The chain uses TRBV5-5 and TRBJ2-7, with D perhaps given as TRBD1 or TRBD2 (6 bases each). The CDR3 is 15 amino acids. The germline CDR1 and CDR2 sequences are SGHKS and YYEKEE (reference sequence). The germline V and J ends were trimmed by 2 bases and 4 bases, with 16 bases remaining between them. In nucleotides, the CDR3 is TGTGCCAGCAGCTTTCAGGGGACGGGGGCGTACGAGCAGTACTTC. Translated: CASSFQGTGAYEQYF.

This clonotype has only a few counts. This sequence joins TRBV14 and TRBJ2-3; the D gene could be TRBD1 or TRBD2 (5 bases each). The V gene's germline CDR1 is SGHDN and CDR2 FVKESK. Between the trimmed V and J ends, which lost 0 bases and 1 base, there was a span of 14 bases. The CDR3 loop spans 17 amino acids. Here the CDR3 reads CASSQDFFRDGTDTQYF. The CDR3 DNA reads TGTGCCAGCAGCCAAGACTTCTTCAGGGACGGCACAGATACGCAGTATTTT.

The rearrangement uses TRBV20-1 and TRBJ2-2; maybe TRBD2 (6 bases). Germline CDR1 and CDR2: DFQATT and SNEGSKA (reference sequence). The CDR3 covers 14 residues. V was clipped by 7 bases and J by 5 bases, with 17 bases between them. This chain's CDR3 is CSVGGKFGTGELFF. Written as DNA, the CDR3 is TGCAGTGTGGGGGGTAAATTTGGAACCGGGGAGCTGTTTTTT.

This clonotype was found many times. The chain carries TRBV12-3 or TRBV12-4 and TRBJ2-7; D not resolved. The CDR3 totals 11 residues. Trimming took off 6 bases at V and 13 bases at J, with 16 bases between the two ends. The CDR3 sequence is CASSPGVGLYF. Written as DNA, the CDR3 is TGTGCCAGCAGCCCTGGGGTTGGGCTCTACTTC.

The chain uses TRBV20-1 and TRBJ1-2; D is undetermined. The V gene's germline CDR1 is DFQATT and CDR2 SNEGSKA (reference sequence). This CDR3 has 13 residues. The V gene lost 3 bases and the J gene lost 8 bases, with 16 bases spanning the gap. The CDR3 loop is CSARDGLTGGYTF. Written as DNA, the CDR3 is TGCAGTGCTAGGGACGGTCTGACTGGGGGCTACACCTTC.

This chain links TRBV5-1 with TRBJ2-7; D gene uncertain. CDR1 is SGHRS and CDR2 is YFSETQ in the germline V gene. Trimming took off 4 bases at V and 4 bases at J, with 18 bases between the two ends. The CDR3 is made up of 15 amino acids. The CDR3 spells CASSRSTADRYEQYF. The DNA of the CDR3 is TGCGCCAGCAGCCGGAGCACGGCGGATCGGTACGAGCAGTACTTC.

With respect to this clonotype: Since a much larger clone is just one base distant, this may be a read error. The chain links TRBV4-1 to TRBJ1-6, with unresolved D. Looked up from germline, CDR1 is MGHRA and CDR2 is YSYEKL. The CDR3 length is 17 residues. CDR3 DNA: TGCGCCAGCAGCCACGCCGACATGGGTTTCATTAATACACCCCTCCACTTT. It yields the protein CASSHADMGFINTPLHF.

The chain couples TRBV5-1 to TRBJ2-1; D is perhaps TRBD2 (6 bases). The CDR3 extends over 23 amino acids. Trimming shortened V by 0 bases and J by 0 bases, and 31 bases separated the two germline ends. Germline V gene data show CDR1 as SGHRS and CDR2 as YFSETQ. Here the CDR3 reads CASSLDLVSGTYLYLGSYNEQFF. CDR3 in DNA: TGCGCCAGCAGCTTGGACCTAGTATCCGGGACTTACTTATACCTGGGCTCCTACAATGAGCAGTTCTTC.

This clonotype came up a few times. V gene TRBV11-1 combines with J gene TRBJ2-1; 11 bases are shared with TRBD2. The germline gives CDR1 SGHAT, CDR2 FQDESV (reference sequence). V dropped 2 bases and J dropped 7; count of bases not matched to a gene: 10. CDR3 length: 17 residues. In DNA, the CDR3 is TGTGCCAGCAGCTTACTAGCGGGAGGCAACCGACAAAATGAGCAGTTCTTC. Its translation is CASSLLAGGNRQNEQFF.

A few counts support this clonotype. The chain is built from TRBV27 and TRBJ2-1; 7 nucleotides line up with TRBD1. The ends lost 6 bases at V and 6 bases at J; junction bases unmatched: 5. Per germline, CDR1 MNHEY and CDR2 SMNVEV (reference sequence). The CDR3 totals 13 residues. CDR3 sequence reads: CASRPTGANEQFF. The CDR3 nucleotides read TGTGCCAGCAGGCCTACAGGGGCCAATGAGCAGTTCTTC.

This clonotype occurred many times. The rearrangement links TRBV6-6 to TRBJ1-5; weak D call: TRBD1 (5 bases). This CDR3 has 14 residues. Germline V gene sequence: CDR1 MNHNY, CDR2 SVGAGI (reference sequence). With 5 bases removed from V and 4 bases from J, the gap between germline ends came to 12 bases. CDR3 region: CASSTRDGNQPQHF. Here the CDR3 DNA reads TGTGCCAGCAGTACCCGGGACGGGAATCAGCCCCAGCATTTT.

This rearrangement joins TRBV7-2 to TRBJ2-3, with unresolved D. CDR3 length equals 13 residues. Germline lookup yields CDR1 SGHTA and CDR2 FQGNSA. V was trimmed by 5 bases and J by 6 bases, leaving 12 bases between them. CDR3 in amino acids: CASSQVQADTQYF. CDR3 nucleotide sequence: TGTGCCAGCAGCCAGGTCCAAGCCGATACGCAGTATTTT.

This clonotype turned up a few times. CDR3 sequence: CASSLNGDRMNTEAFF. DNA of the CDR3: TGTGCCAGCTCACTAAACGGGGACAGGATGAACACTGAAGCTTTCTTT. The J gene is TRBJ1-1, the V gene TRBV18; the match to TRBD1 covers 8 bases. CDR1 is KGHSH, CDR2 LQKENI, per germline. V lost 4 bases and J lost 0; bases outside the gene matches: 7. The CDR3 runs to 16 residues.

This clonotype was counted at least ten times. The rearrangement joins TRBV20-1 to TRBJ2-7; TRBD2 agrees at 8 bases. The CDR3 spans 13 residues. Per the germline V gene, CDR1 is DFQATT and CDR2 is SNEGSKA (reference sequence). Germline trimming cut 6 bases from V and 5 bases from J; bases unmatched to any gene: 9. The CDR3 region has the DNA TGCAGTGCGGGGATTAGCGGGGCTGACGAGCAGTACTTC. Translation gives CSAGISGADEQYF.

This chain links TRBV7-2 with TRBJ2-1; D may be TRBD1 or TRBD2 (7 bases each). CDR3 length equals 15 residues. Trimming stripped 1 base from V and 6 bases from J, with 13 bases between. The germline CDR1 and CDR2 sequences are SGHTA and FQGNSA. The CDR3 reads CASSLGQGLINEQFF. CDR3 DNA: TGTGCCAGCAGCTTAGGACAGGGACTAATCAATGAGCAGTTCTTC. The variable domain in full, with the rest retrieved from reference TRBV7-2 and TRBJ2-1, is GAGVSQSPSNKVTEKGKDVELRCDPISGHTALYWYRQSLGQGLEFLIYFQGNSAPDKSGLPSDRFSAERTGGSVSTLTIQRTQQEDSAVYLCASSLGQGLINEQFFGPGTRLTVL.

There are a few counts of this clonotype. This sequence joins TRBV7-2 and TRBJ1-2; the D gene is possibly TRBD1 (6 bases). The CDR3 covers 13 residues. Trimming took off 5 bases at V and 8 bases at J, with 15 bases between the two ends. Germline-derived CDR1 and CDR2 are SGHTA and FQGNSA. The CDR3 here is CASSPQGVVGYTF. CDR3 nucleotide sequence: TGTGCCAGCAGCCCACAGGGCGTAGTAGGCTACACCTTC.

Ten or more counts support this clonotype. The chain links TRBV11-2 to TRBJ2-1; the match to TRBD2 covers 10 bases. V gave up 9 bases and J gave up 8 bases; unmatched junction bases: 10. CDR3 length: 14 residues. CDR1 is SGHAT, CDR2 FQNNGV, per germline. The CDR3 here is CASNTAGGLYEQFF. The CDR3 DNA reads as TGTGCCAGTAATACAGCGGGAGGGCTGTATGAGCAGTTCTTC. Looking up the rest from reference TRBV11-2 and TRBJ2-1 gives the full variable domain: EAGVAQSPRYKIIEKRQSVAFWCNPISGHATLYWYQQILGQGPKLLIQFQNNGVVDDSQLPKDRFSAERLKGVDSTLKIQPAKLEDSAVYLCASNTAGGLYEQFFGPGTRLTVL.

This clonotype came up many times. This chain links TRBV10-3 with TRBJ2-1, with D perhaps TRBD1 (6 bases). The germline gives CDR1 ENHRY, CDR2 SYGVKD. V lost 3 bases to trimming and J lost 0 bases, with 15 bases between them. The CDR3 is made up of 17 amino acids. Here the CDR3 DNA reads TGTGCCATCAGTGATCCGACAGGAGCCGACTCCTACAATGAGCAGTTCTTC. This sequence encodes CAISDPTGADSYNEQFF.

This clonotype was detected a few times. J is TRBJ2-1 and V is TRBV3-1; TRBD2 might be the D (5 bases). The V end was cut by 1 base, the J end by 6 bases, with 19 bases between. The CDR3 spans 17 residues. The germline V gene encodes CDR1 LGHDT and CDR2 YNNKEL (reference sequence). CDR3 in amino acids: CASSQVRGPPGSNEQFF. CDR3 nucleotide sequence: TGTGCCAGCAGCCAAGTACGCGGGCCGCCTGGAAGCAATGAGCAGTTCTTC.

This clonotype occurred a few times. The chain employs TRBV7-2 and TRBJ1-3; possible D gene TRBD1, 6 bases. The CDR3 is 19 amino acids. Germline V gives CDR1 SGHTA, CDR2 FQGNSA. V was trimmed by 1 base and J by 4 bases, leaving 23 bases between them. In nucleotides, the CDR3 is TGTGCCAGCAGCTTAGACCCGACAGTAGGGGGAAGGCCAGGAAACACCATATATTTT. Amino acids: CASSLDPTVGGRPGNTIYF. Looking up the rest from reference TRBV7-2 and TRBJ1-3 gives the full variable domain: GAGVSQSPSNKVTEKGKDVELRCDPISGHTALYWYRQSLGQGLEFLIYFQGNSAPDKSGLPSDRFSAERTGGSVSTLTIQRTQQEDSAVYLCASSLDPTVGGRPGNTIYFGEGSWLTVV.

CDR3 nucleotides: TGTGCCAGCAGCGGACTAGCGGGAGACGGGTCAAGGCGAGAGACCCAGTACTTC. Translating gives CASSGLAGDGSRRETQYF. V is TRBV27 and J is TRBJ2-5, with 13 bases lining up with TRBD2. The CDR3 has 18 amino acids. CDR1 and CDR2 from the germline V gene are MNHEY and SMNVEV (reference sequence). V shed 6 bases and J 4 bases; nucleotides not matched to a gene: 14.

This clonotype was counted between two and nine times. The chain uses TRBV5-1 and TRBJ1-1; D might be TRBD1 (5 bases). From germline, CDR1 is SGHRS and CDR2 YFSETQ. There are 15 residues in the CDR3. Trimming took 1 base from V and 3 from J, leaving 13 bases between them. CDR3 sequence: CASSLWGGRDTEAFF. CDR3 sequence (DNA): TGCGCCAGCAGCTTGTGGGGGGGTAGGGACACTGAAGCTTTCTTT.

This clonotype has a handful of counts. The chain has TRBV9 and TRBJ1-1; TRBD1 matches 7 bases. V was clipped by 1 base and J by 1 base; unmatched bases: 4. Germline V gene data show CDR1 as SGDLS and CDR2 as YYNGEE. This CDR3 comprises 15 residues. CDR3 sequence reads: CASSVKGDRNTEAFF. Here the CDR3 DNA reads TGTGCCAGCAGCGTAAAGGGGGACAGGAACACTGAAGCTTTCTTT.

The chain links TRBV24-1 to TRBJ2-1, with 9 bases that match TRBD1. CDR3 length equals 16 residues. CDR1 and CDR2 (germline): KGHDR, SFDVKD. With V trimmed by 3 bases and J by 6 bases, 8 bases remained unmatched. This chain's CDR3 is CATSDRRDRVPNEQFF. Here the CDR3 DNA reads TGTGCCACCAGTGATCGCCGGGACAGGGTCCCCAATGAGCAGTTCTTC.

The chain combines TRBV7-9 with TRBJ2-2; D is unresolved. V was shortened by 2 bases and J by 7 bases, with 5 bases between the two germline ends. The CDR3 spans 12 residues. Germline V gene lookup returns CDR1 SEHNR and CDR2 FQNEAQ (reference sequence). The CDR3 reads CASSLLVGELFF. The CDR3 DNA follows: TGTGCCAGCAGCTTATTGGTCGGGGAGCTGTTTTTT.